The 14 T cell receptor beta chains reported below all come from one sample, sequenced in a study of blood T cell repertoires in COVID-19 (dated by TCRdb to 2018 to 2020). Libraries were constructed by the immunoSEQ multiplex PCR assay. TCRdb's version of the immuneACCESS table is confined to in-frame rearrangements and falls short of the full clone set. An unresolved V gene accounts for under half of the shortfall where checked; the remainder is of unknown origin. The sample records some 200,000 clones, around four fifths of which are singletons. The ten largest clones capture more than 4.5% of the sample. Sequenced material: peripheral blood. The receptors were gathered from a woman in her fifties or sixties who had recovered from COVID-19.

This rearrangement joins TRBV2 to TRBJ2-7; 7 nucleotides align to TRBD1. CDR1 is SNHLY, CDR2 FYNNEI, per germline. V lost 8 bases, J lost 2 bases, and 6 bases stayed unmatched. This CDR3 is built from 13 residues. The CDR3 nucleotides read TGTGCCAGCTTCGGGACAGCTACCTACGAGCAGTACTTC. The encoded protein is CASFGTATYEQYF.

The J gene is TRBJ1-4, the V gene TRBV18; D unresolved. CDR3 length: 15 residues. In germline, CDR1 is KGHSH, CDR2 LQKENI. Trimming stripped 4 bases from V and 8 bases from J, with 17 bases between. Written as DNA, the CDR3 is TGTGCCAGCTCACGCAACGGTGGTCGTAACGAAAAACTGTTTTTT. It yields the protein CASSRNGGRNEKLFF.

The chain joins TRBV7-8 to TRBJ2-5; 7 bases are shared with TRBD2. Trimming at V came to 2 bases and at J to 0 bases, leaving 6 bases not matched to a gene. CDR3 length: 16 residues. Germline CDR1 and CDR2: SGHVS and FQNEAQ. CDR3 residues: CASSLIYGRYQETQYF. In DNA form, the CDR3 reads TGTGCCAGCAGCTTAATTTACGGGAGGTACCAAGAGACCCAGTACTTC.

This clone was seen a handful of times. V is TRBV30 and J is TRBJ2-7, with 10 bases identical to TRBD1. Germline V gene sequence: CDR1 GTSNPN, CDR2 SVGIG (reference sequence). This CDR3 is 16 amino acids long. The V segment lost 4 bases and the J segment 7 bases; nucleotides outside the gene matches: 16. This chain's CDR3 is CAWKNQGQGISGEQYF. The CDR3 DNA reads as TGTGCCTGGAAAAACCAGGGACAGGGGATATCGGGGGAGCAGTACTTC.

This clone appeared a single time. The chain joins TRBV7-9 to TRBJ1-4, with 9 positions matching TRBD1. Germline V gives CDR1 SEHNR, CDR2 FQNEAQ (reference sequence). J lost 5 bases, V lost 4 bases, and 8 bases had no gene match. This CDR3 comprises 16 residues. CDR3 sequence: CASSYFSGTGNEKLFF. The CDR3 nucleotides read TGTGCCAGCAGCTATTTTTCCGGGACAGGGAATGAAAAACTGTTTTTT.

V and J are TRBV7-3 and TRBJ1-2, with 12 positions matching TRBD1. CDR3 length equals 18 residues. Germline values: CDR1 SGHTA, CDR2 FQGTGA. Trimming at V came to 0 bases and at J to 0 bases, leaving 5 bases not matched to a gene. The CDR3 DNA reads as TGTGCCAGCAGCTTAACGGGACAGGGGGCGAGCACTAACTATGGCTACACCTTC. Amino acid sequence: CASSLTGQGASTNYGYTF.

This clone was counted between two and nine times. The CDR3 DNA reads TGTGCCAGCACCCTTTTGGGGCCGACTGAAGCTTTCTTT. This sequence encodes CASTLLGPTEAFF. V gene TRBV7-9 combines with J gene TRBJ1-1; a possible D gene is TRBD1 (5 bases). From germline, CDR1 is SEHNR and CDR2 FQNEAQ (reference sequence). The length of the CDR3 is 13 residues. Trimming shortened V by 7 bases and J by 5 bases, and 14 bases separated the two germline ends.

Details on this clone: The junction shows a germline mismatch at one end, possibly a read error. The chain is built from TRBV10-3 and TRBJ1-2; a possible D gene is TRBD1 (6 bases). Germline CDR1 ENHRY, CDR2 SYGVKD. This CDR3 has 13 residues. The DNA of the CDR3 is TGTGCCATCAGTGAACAGGGTAACCATGGCTACACCTTC. Translated: CAISEQGNHGYTF.

The chain joins TRBV30 to TRBJ1-6; TRBD1 is a possible D gene (5 bases). CDR1 GTSNPN and CDR2 SVGIG come from the germline V gene (reference sequence). The CDR3 is made up of 14 amino acids. V dropped 0 bases and J dropped 8 bases, with 11 bases sitting between them. CDR3 in DNA: TGTGCCTGGAGTGTACGAGGAGGGGATTCACCCCTCCACTTT. It yields the protein CAWSVRGGDSPLHF. Full variable domain (outside the CDR3, taken from reference TRBV30 and TRBJ1-6): SQTIHQWPATLVQPVGSPLSLECTVEGTSNPNLYWYRQAAGRGLQLLFYSVGIGQISSEVPQNLSASRPQDRQFILSSKKLLLSDSGFYLCAWSVRGGDSPLHFGNGTRLTVT.

This clone turned up a few times. V usage is TRBV27 and J usage is TRBJ2-7, with TRBD2 matching 15 bases. J gave up 5 bases and V 6 bases, and 5 bases lay outside the gene matches. The CDR3 is 15 residues long. Germline-derived CDR1 and CDR2 are MNHEY and SMNVEV (reference sequence). In DNA, the CDR3 is TGTGCCAGCAGGGCCGGGACTAGCGGGGGGAACGAGCAGTACTTC. As protein: CASRAGTSGGNEQYF.

The chain couples TRBV5-1 to TRBJ2-3, with a tentative D call TRBD2 (6 bases). This CDR3 has 14 residues. With 6 bases removed from V and 2 bases from J, the gap between germline ends came to 13 bases. Germline lookup yields CDR1 SGHRS and CDR2 YFSETQ. CDR3 bases: TGCGCCAGCACCTCCGGGACTTTCACAGATACGCAGTATTTT. Amino acids: CASTSGTFTDTQYF. Looking up the rest from reference TRBV5-1 and TRBJ2-3 gives the full variable domain: KAGVTQTPRYLIKTRGQQVTLSCSPISGHRSVSWYQQTPGQGLQFLFEYFSETQRNKGNFPGRFSGRQFSNSRSEMNVSTLELGDSALYLCASTSGTFTDTQYFGPGTRLTVL.

The V gene is TRBV19, the J gene TRBJ1-2; possible D gene TRBD1, 5 bases. The CDR3 totals 12 residues. Trimming cost V 7 bases and J 8 bases, with 14 bases left between them. Germline loops: CDR1 LNHDA, CDR2 SQIVND (reference sequence). The CDR3 DNA follows: TGTGCCAGTAAGGCAGGGATGGGGGGCTACACCTTC. Its protein product is CASKAGMGGYTF.

V usage is TRBV9 and J usage is TRBJ1-2; possible D gene TRBD1, 6 bases. Germline V gives CDR1 SGDLS, CDR2 YYNGEE. Trimming took off 0 bases at V and 4 bases at J, with 10 bases between the two ends. The CDR3 consists of 14 residues. The CDR3 nucleotides are TGTGCCAGCAGCGTAGGGCAAGGGGGCTATGGCTACACCTTC. Protein: CASSVGQGGYGYTF.

The chain couples TRBV3-1 (or the pseudogene TRBV3-2) to TRBJ1-5, with D unclear. Germline V gives CDR1 LGHDT, CDR2 YNNKEL (reference sequence). The CDR3 is 17 residues long. Between the trimmed V and J ends, which lost 4 bases and 8 bases, there was a span of 24 bases. The CDR3 sequence is CASSRSSGLDTAEPQHF. CDR3 coding DNA: TGTGCCAGCAGCCGATCATCTGGACTTGATACGGCTGAGCCCCAGCATTTT.